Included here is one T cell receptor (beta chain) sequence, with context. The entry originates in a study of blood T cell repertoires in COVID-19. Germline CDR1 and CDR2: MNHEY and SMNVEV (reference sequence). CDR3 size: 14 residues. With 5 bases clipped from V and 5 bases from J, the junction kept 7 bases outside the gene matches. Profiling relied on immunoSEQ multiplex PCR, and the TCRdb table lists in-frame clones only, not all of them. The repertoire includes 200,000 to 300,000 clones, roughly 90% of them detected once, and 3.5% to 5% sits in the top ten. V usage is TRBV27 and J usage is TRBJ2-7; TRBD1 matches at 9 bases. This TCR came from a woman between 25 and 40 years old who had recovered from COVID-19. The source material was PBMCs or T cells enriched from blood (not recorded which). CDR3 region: CASSNRGLLNEQYF. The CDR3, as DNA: TGTGCCAGCAGTAACAGGGGGCTGTTGAACGAGCAGTACTTC.